The TCR beta chain under discussion was sequenced for a study of T cell changes during pregnancy in multiple sclerosis. Method: immunoSEQ multiplex PCR; TCRdb's copy keeps in-frame clones and lacks some. The sample has under 60,000 clones; roughly 92% are singletons. CDR1 and CDR2 from the germline V gene are SGHTA and FQGTGA. Trimming cost V 6 bases and J 3 bases, with 10 bases left between them. The CDR3 is 13 residues long. The specimen was CD4+ T cells from peripheral blood mononuclear cells, collected in the third trimester of pregnancy. The chain links TRBV7-3 to TRBJ2-3; D is unclear. The TCR comes from a female donor with multiple sclerosis, enrolled in a pregnancy study. In DNA form, the CDR3 reads TGTGCCAGCAGTCGCCAGGTTACAGATACGCAGTATTTT. Translating gives CASSRQVTDTQYF.